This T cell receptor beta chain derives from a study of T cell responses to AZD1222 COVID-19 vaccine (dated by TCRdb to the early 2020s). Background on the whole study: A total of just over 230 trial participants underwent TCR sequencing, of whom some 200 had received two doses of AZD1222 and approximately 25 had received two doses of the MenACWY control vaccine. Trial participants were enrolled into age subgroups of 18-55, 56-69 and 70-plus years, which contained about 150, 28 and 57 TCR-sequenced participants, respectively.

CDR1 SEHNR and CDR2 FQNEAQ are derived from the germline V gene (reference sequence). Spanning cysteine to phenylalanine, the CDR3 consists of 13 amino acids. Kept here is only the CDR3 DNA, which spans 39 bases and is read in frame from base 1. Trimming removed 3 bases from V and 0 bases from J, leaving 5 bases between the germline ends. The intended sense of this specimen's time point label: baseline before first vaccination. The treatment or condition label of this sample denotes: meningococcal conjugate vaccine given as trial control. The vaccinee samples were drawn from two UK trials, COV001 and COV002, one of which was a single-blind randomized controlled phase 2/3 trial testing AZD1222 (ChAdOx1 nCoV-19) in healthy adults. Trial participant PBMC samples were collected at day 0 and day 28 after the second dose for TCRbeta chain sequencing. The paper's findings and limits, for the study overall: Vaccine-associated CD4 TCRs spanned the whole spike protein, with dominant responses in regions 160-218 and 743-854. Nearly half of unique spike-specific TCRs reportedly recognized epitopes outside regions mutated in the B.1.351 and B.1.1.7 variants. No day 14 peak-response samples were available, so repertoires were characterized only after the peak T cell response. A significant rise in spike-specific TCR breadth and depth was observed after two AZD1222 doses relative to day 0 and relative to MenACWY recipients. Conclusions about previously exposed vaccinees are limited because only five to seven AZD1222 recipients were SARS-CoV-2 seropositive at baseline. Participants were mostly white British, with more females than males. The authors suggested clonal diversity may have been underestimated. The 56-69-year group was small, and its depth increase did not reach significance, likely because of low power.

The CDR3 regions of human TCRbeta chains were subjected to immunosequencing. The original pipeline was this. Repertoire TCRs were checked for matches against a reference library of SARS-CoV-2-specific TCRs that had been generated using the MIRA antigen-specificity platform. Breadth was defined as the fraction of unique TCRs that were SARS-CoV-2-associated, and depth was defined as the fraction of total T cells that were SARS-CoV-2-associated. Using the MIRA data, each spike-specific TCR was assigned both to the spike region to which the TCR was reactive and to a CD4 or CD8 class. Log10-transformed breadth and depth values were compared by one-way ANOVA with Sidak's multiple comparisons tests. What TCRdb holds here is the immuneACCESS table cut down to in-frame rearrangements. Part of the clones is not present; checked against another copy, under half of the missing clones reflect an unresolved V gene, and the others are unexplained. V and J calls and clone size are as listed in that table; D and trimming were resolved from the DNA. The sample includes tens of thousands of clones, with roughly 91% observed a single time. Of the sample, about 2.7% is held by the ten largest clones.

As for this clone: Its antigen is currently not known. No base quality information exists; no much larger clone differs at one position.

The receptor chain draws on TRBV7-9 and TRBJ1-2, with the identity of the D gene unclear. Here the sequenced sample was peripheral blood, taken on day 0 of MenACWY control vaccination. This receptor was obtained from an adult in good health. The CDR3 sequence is CASSLQANYGYTF. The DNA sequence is TGTGCCAGCAGCTTGCAGGCTAACTATGGCTACACCTTC.